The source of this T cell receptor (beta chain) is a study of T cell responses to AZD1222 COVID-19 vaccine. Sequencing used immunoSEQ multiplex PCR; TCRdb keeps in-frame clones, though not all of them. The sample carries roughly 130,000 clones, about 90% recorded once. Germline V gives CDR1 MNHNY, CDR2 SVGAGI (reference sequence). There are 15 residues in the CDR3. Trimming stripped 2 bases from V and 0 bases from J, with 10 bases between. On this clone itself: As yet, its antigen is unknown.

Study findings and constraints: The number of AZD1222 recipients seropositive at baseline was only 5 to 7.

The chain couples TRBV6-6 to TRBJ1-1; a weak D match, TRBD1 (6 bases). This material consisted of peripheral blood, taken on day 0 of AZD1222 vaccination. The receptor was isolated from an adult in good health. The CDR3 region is CASSYLGTLNTEAFF. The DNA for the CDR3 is TGTGCCAGCAGTTACCTCGGGACACTGAACACTGAAGCTTTCTTT.